These 27 T cell receptor beta chains were all obtained from the same sample, sequenced in a study of blood T cell repertoires in COVID-19. Assay: immunoSEQ multiplex PCR; the TCRdb copy retains only in-frame clones and omits some. The data show some 41,000 clones, roughly nine tenths seen once. Material for sequencing was peripheral blood. The receptors derive from a young woman in a cohort sampled during active COVID-19.

The chain couples TRBV6-1 to TRBJ2-4; tentative D call: TRBD1 (6 bases). The CDR3 has 15 amino acids. CDR1 is MNHNS and CDR2 is SASEGT in the germline V gene. V was cut by 1 base and J by 3 bases, with 10 bases left in between. CDR3 amino acids: CASSEGTDIKNIQYF. Written as DNA, the CDR3 is TGTGCCAGCAGTGAAGGGACAGACATCAAAAACATTCAGTACTTC.

This chain joins TRBV6-5 and TRBJ2-1; D call uncertain. The CDR3 sequence is 13 residues long. Per the germline V gene, CDR1 is MNHEY and CDR2 is SVGAGI. V was shortened by 7 bases and J by 6 bases, with 13 bases between the two germline ends. In DNA form, the CDR3 reads TGTGCCAGCATGGGCCCCAGTCTCAATGAGCAGTTCTTC. Protein sequence: CASMGPSLNEQFF.

The rearrangement links TRBV7-8 to TRBJ2-7; TRBD1 matches at 7 bases. J was trimmed by 2 bases and V by 4 bases; bases with no gene match: 8. Germline loops: CDR1 SGHVS, CDR2 FQNEAQ. This CDR3 comprises 15 residues. CDR3: CASSSDRVQTYEQYF. The CDR3 DNA reads as TGTGCCAGCAGCTCCGACAGGGTACAAACCTACGAGCAGTACTTC. The variable domain in full, with the rest retrieved from reference TRBV7-8 and TRBJ2-7, is GAGVSQSPRYKVAKRGQDVALRCDPISGHVSLFWYQQALGQGPEFLTYFQNEAQLDKSGLPSDRFFAERPEGSVSTLKIQRTQQEDSAVYLCASSSDRVQTYEQYFGPGTRLTVT.

CDR3 bases: TGCGCCAGCAGCTTGGAACCCTGGACAGCCGCCGAGCAGTACTTC. This sequence encodes CASSLEPWTAAEQYF. J is TRBJ2-7 and V is TRBV5-1; D might be TRBD1 (6 bases). The length of the CDR3 is 15 residues. Germline CDR1 and CDR2: SGHRS and YFSETQ. Trimming took off 0 bases at V and 6 bases at J, with 16 bases between the two ends.

The CDR3 here is CASSPQGGGSSNQPQHF. DNA of the CDR3: TGTGCCAGCTCACCCCAGGGGGGCGGATCCAGCAATCAGCCCCAGCATTTT. V is TRBV18 and J is TRBJ1-5; TRBD1 matches 7 bases. V was clipped by 3 bases and J by 1 base; unmatched bases: 9. Germline lookup yields CDR1 KGHSH and CDR2 LQKENI. The CDR3 extends over 17 amino acids.

The genes are TRBV29-1 and TRBJ2-3; D perhaps matches TRBD2 (7 bases). The CDR3 is 13 amino acids. CDR1 SQVTM and CDR2 ANQGSEA come from the germline V gene. The V end lost 7 bases, the J end lost 1 base, and 12 bases lay between the germline ends. The CDR3 sequence: CSGGLAGTDTQYF. The CDR3, as DNA: TGCAGCGGGGGGCTAGCGGGCACAGATACGCAGTATTTT.

This clone came up a few times. V usage is TRBV11-2 and J usage is TRBJ2-7, with a tentative D call TRBD1 (5 bases). V gave up 4 bases and J gave up 5 bases, with 12 bases separating them. The CDR3 totals 13 residues. CDR1 and CDR2 from the germline V gene are SGHAT and FQNNGV. CDR3: CASSWGRANEQYF. As DNA, the CDR3 is TGTGCCAGCAGCTGGGGCAGGGCCAACGAGCAGTACTTC. Variable domain in full (rest from reference TRBV11-2 and TRBJ2-7): EAGVAQSPRYKIIEKRQSVAFWCNPISGHATLYWYQQILGQGPKLLIQFQNNGVVDDSQLPKDRFSAERLKGVDSTLKIQPAKLEDSAVYLCASSWGRANEQYFGPGTRLTVT.

This clone was picked up one time. This chain joins TRBV5-1 and TRBJ2-1, with 10 positions matching TRBD2. V was pared by 0 bases and J by 9 bases, with 6 bases of the junction left unmatched. CDR3 length equals 15 residues. CDR1 and CDR2 (germline): SGHRS, YFSETQ. The CDR3 sequence is CASSLVGLAVAEQFF. The CDR3 nucleotides are TGCGCCAGCAGCTTGGTCGGACTAGCGGTAGCTGAGCAGTTCTTC.

The gene calls are TRBV5-6 and TRBJ1-1, with TRBD1 as a possible D gene (5 bases). The CDR3 totals 13 residues. With 0 bases removed from V and 7 bases from J, the gap between germline ends came to 10 bases. The germline V gene encodes CDR1 SGHDT and CDR2 YYEEEE. In DNA, the CDR3 is TGTGCCAGCAGCTTGGATGGGGCTGTTGAAGCTTTCTTT. Its protein product is CASSLDGAVEAFF.

The genes are TRBV28 and TRBJ2-3, with TRBD2 matching 7 bases. V shed 2 bases and J 0 bases; nucleotides not matched to a gene: 8. Germline assignment: CDR1 MDHEN and CDR2 SYDVKM. The CDR3 covers 17 residues. The CDR3 spells CASSLIGGSPSTDTQYF. CDR3 nucleotide sequence: TGTGCCAGCAGTTTAATCGGGGGGAGCCCCAGCACAGATACGCAGTATTTT.

The chain uses TRBV6-4 and TRBJ1-2; D perhaps matches TRBD1 (6 bases). V was pared by 2 bases and J by 9 bases, with 10 bases between. Germline-derived CDR1 and CDR2 are MRHNA and SNTAGT. The CDR3 extends over 12 amino acids. CDR3: CASSDGGVCYTF. The CDR3 DNA is TGTGCCAGCAGTGACGGGGGCGTGTGCTACACCTTC.

This chain joins TRBV5-1 and TRBJ1-3; 9 bases match TRBD1. Germline lookup yields CDR1 SGHRS and CDR2 YFSETQ. The CDR3 has 13 amino acids. J lost 9 bases, V lost 4 bases, and 5 bases had no gene match. CDR3 loop: CASSVDRGATIYF. CDR3 nucleotides: TGCGCCAGCAGCGTGGACAGGGGAGCCACCATATATTTT.

The rearrangement uses TRBV27 and TRBJ1-5; weak D call: TRBD1 (5 bases). The germline CDR1 and CDR2 sequences are MNHEY and SMNVEV (reference sequence). With 3 bases removed from V and 6 bases from J, the gap between germline ends came to 12 bases. The CDR3 has 14 residues. The CDR3 region has the DNA TGTGCCAGCAGTTTGGACATTTACGGTCAGCCCCAGCATTTT. This codes for CASSLDIYGQPQHF.

J is TRBJ2-1 and V is TRBV7-3; tentatively, D is TRBD1 (5 bases). The germline CDR1 and CDR2 sequences are SGHTA and FQGTGA. The CDR3 is made up of 16 amino acids. Trimming shortened V by 5 bases and J by 7 bases, and 21 bases separated the two germline ends. As DNA, the CDR3 is TGTGCCAGCAGCCCCACATTGACAGCAGGGTTGAATGAGCAGTTCTTC. Translating gives CASSPTLTAGLNEQFF.

This rearrangement joins TRBV9 to TRBJ2-1; the D gene is possibly TRBD2 (6 bases). The CDR3 is 16 residues long. Trimming removed 6 bases at V and 9 bases at J, with 25 bases between. Germline V gives CDR1 SGDLS, CDR2 YYNGEE. The CDR3 DNA sequence: TGTGCCAGCACTCTCGAGGCGGGAACGAGGGTCGGTGAGCAGTTCTTC. This encodes CASTLEAGTRVGEQFF.

This chain connects TRBV7-3 to TRBJ2-1, with TRBD2 matching 7 bases. The CDR3 has 17 residues. The V gene's germline CDR1 is SGHTA and CDR2 FQGTGA. V shed 4 bases and J 9 bases; nucleotides not matched to a gene: 18. In DNA form, the CDR3 reads TGTGCCAGCAGCTCACTTCCTAGCGGTCCTAAGGCTTCTGAGCAGTTCTTC. This gives the protein CASSSLPSGPKASEQFF. Full variable domain (outside the CDR3, taken from reference TRBV7-3 and TRBJ2-1): GAGVSQTPSNKVTEKGKYVELRCDPISGHTALYWYRQSLGQGPEFLIYFQGTGAADDSGLPNDRFFAVRPEGSVSTLKIQRTERGDSAVYLCASSSLPSGPKASEQFFGPGTRLTVL.

This chain links TRBV28 with TRBJ2-3, with 11 bases that match TRBD2. The CDR3 loop spans 15 amino acids. Germline trimming cut 6 bases from V and 3 bases from J; bases unmatched to any gene: 5. Germline lookup yields CDR1 MDHEN and CDR2 SYDVKM. The chain's CDR3 is CASSPLAGVTDTQYF. In nucleotides, the CDR3 is TGTGCCAGCAGCCCACTAGCGGGAGTGACAGATACGCAGTATTTT.

The rearrangement uses TRBV11-3 and TRBJ2-1, with TRBD1 as a possible D gene (6 bases). From germline, CDR1 is SGHNT and CDR2 YENEEA. This CDR3 has 13 residues. The V end lost 3 bases, the J end lost 5 bases, and 8 bases lay between the germline ends. CDR3 in DNA: TGTGCCAGCAGCTTTAACAGGGACAATGAGCAGTTCTTC. It specifies CASSFNRDNEQFF.

This clone was seen a handful of times. V is TRBV6-5 and J is TRBJ1-5, with 9 bases lining up with TRBD1. This CDR3 region has 13 residues. The V segment lost 8 bases and the J segment 3 bases; nucleotides outside the gene matches: 2. In germline, CDR1 is MNHEY, CDR2 SVGAGI. The CDR3 DNA sequence: TGTGCCAGCCGGGACAGGGTCAATCAGCCCCAGCATTTT. Residues: CASRDRVNQPQHF.

J is TRBJ2-7 and V is TRBV6-6; possible D gene TRBD2, 7 bases. Trimming took off 2 bases at V and 6 bases at J, with 17 bases between the two ends. Per the germline V gene, CDR1 is MNHNY and CDR2 is SVGAGI (reference sequence). This CDR3 is built from 15 residues. The CDR3 nucleotides are TGTGCCAGCAGTTACGTAGAGGGGGGAGGGTCCGAGCAGTACTTC. Translation gives CASSYVEGGGSEQYF.

There are a few counts of this clone. The chain employs TRBV29-1 and TRBJ2-3, with 10 nucleotides matching TRBD1. CDR1 and CDR2 (germline): SQVTM, ANQGSEA. This CDR3 region has 15 residues. The junction had 6 bases not matched to a gene; V was cut back by 4 bases and J by 2 bases. CDR3 in DNA: TGCAGCGTTGTGCGGACAGGGGGAAACACAGATACGCAGTATTTT. Protein product: CSVVRTGGNTDTQYF.

The rearrangement joins TRBV6-6 to TRBJ1-2; 9 bases fit TRBD1. Germline assignment: CDR1 MNHNY and CDR2 SVGAGI (reference sequence). CDR3 size: 14 residues. V dropped 7 bases and J dropped 7; count of bases not matched to a gene: 10. Here the CDR3 reads CASTSPDRGGGYTF. The CDR3 DNA reads as TGTGCCAGCACCAGCCCGGACAGGGGAGGTGGCTACACCTTC.

The V call is TRBV6-5, the J call TRBJ1-3, with TRBD1 as a possible D gene (6 bases). There are 15 residues in the CDR3. Trimming left V 2 bases short and J 0 bases short, with 8 bases between. Germline values: CDR1 MNHEY, CDR2 SVGAGI. Here the CDR3 reads CASSYGRGSGNTIYF. The CDR3 bases are TGTGCCAGCAGTTACGGCAGGGGCTCTGGAAACACCATATATTTT.

V and J are TRBV9 and TRBJ2-2, with 11 positions matching TRBD1. V was pared by 7 bases and J by 5 bases, with 7 bases of the junction left unmatched. Germline V gives CDR1 SGDLS, CDR2 YYNGEE. This CDR3 contains 15 residues. In DNA form, the CDR3 reads TGTGCCAGCGGAGGACAGGGGGCGCGTACCGGGGAGCTGTTTTTT. Translating it yields CASGGQGARTGELFF.

The V and J genes are TRBV7-9 and TRBJ2-5; possibly TRBD2 for D (6 bases). The CDR3 runs to 15 residues. Germline V gives CDR1 SEHNR, CDR2 FQNEAQ (reference sequence). V was clipped by 4 bases and J by 5 bases, with 17 bases between them. The CDR3 sequence: CASSSGLIGGETQYF. CDR3 coding DNA: TGTGCCAGCAGCTCCGGACTCATTGGGGGGGAGACCCAGTACTTC.

The gene calls are TRBV7-6 and TRBJ1-1, with 7 nucleotides matching TRBD1. V was clipped by 3 bases and J by 4 bases; unmatched bases: 11. Per the germline V gene, CDR1 is SGHVS and CDR2 is FNYEAQ. There are 16 residues in the CDR3. CDR3 DNA sequence: TGTGCCAGCAGCTTCCCCCCCGGGCAGGGGGGCACTGAAGCTTTCTTT. Translation: CASSFPPGQGGTEAFF.

Only a few counts were recorded for this clone. The chain combines TRBV13 with TRBJ1-5; the D is unclear. V was pared by 0 bases and J by 2 bases, with 11 bases between. Germline V gene sequence: CDR1 PRHDT, CDR2 FYEKMQ (reference sequence). The CDR3 runs 16 residues. CDR3 protein: CASSLGLGVGNQPQHF. CDR3 sequence (DNA): TGTGCCAGCAGCTTAGGCCTAGGTGTAGGCAATCAGCCCCAGCATTTT.